This T cell receptor (beta chain) was sequenced during a study of T cell clones after liver transplantation. Study in general: Subjects received no induction therapy and standard immunosuppression until randomization at 12-24 months post-transplant. Tolerant meant at least one year fully off immunosuppression without liver enzymes above twice normal.

The repertoire was sequenced with immunoSEQ multiplex PCR; TCRdb's copy has only in-frame clones and lacks some. The sample carries tens of thousands of clones, around four fifths recorded once. This CDR3 region has 15 residues. The germline gives CDR1 MNHEY, CDR2 SVGAGI. Losses at the gene ends were 5 bases for V and 8 bases for J; bases not matched to a gene: 8. The sequencing here drew on CD4+ T cells from blood, taken approximately 3.5 years after liver transplant. This rearrangement joins TRBV6-5 to TRBJ2-1; 11 nucleotides match TRBD2. This sequence originates from a human patient who received a liver transplant. Part of the T cells may come from the graft donor. In nucleotides, the CDR3 is TGTGCCAGCAGTCCCCGGGCTAGCGGGAGGCATGAGCAGTTCTTC. This gives the protein CASSPRASGRHEQFF.